Given below is one TCR beta chain in context. This clone was detected only a few times. Its cognate antigen has yet to be identified. Base qualities are not recorded, but no much larger clone differs from it by a single base. The entire amount of isolated RNA was reverse transcribed using the High Capacity cDNA Reverse Transcription Kit, so the sequenced TCRB transcripts were expressed ones. Deep immunoSEQ sequencing was performed on naive, central memory and regulatory T cell samples, with an average of roughly 4 million total reads per sample. Sorted cells were lysed in RLT buffer, and RNA was extracted using DNase-treated RNeasy Micro or Mini kits according to cell number. Each cell subset was processed separately to prevent cross-contamination, with patient and healthy donor samples processed together. Using the immunoSEQ multiplex PCR, TCRB sequences were amplified from cDNA into 87-bp fragments spanning the CDR3 region. The amplicons were sequenced using the Illumina HiSeq platform. As for the authors' bioinformatics: Synthetic template baselines were used to correct PCR bias computationally, reads within Hamming distance 2 were collapsed together, and singletons that could not be merged were discarded. Reads were aligned against IMGT to assign V, D and J genes, CDR3 length and insertions or deletions at six rearrangement sites. Within each subset, clonotype counts were normalized to sorted cell number, after which true diversity and Gini coefficients were computed with the tcR R package. Repertoire sharing was quantified using the overlap coefficient calculated on TCRB nucleotide sequences. In its TCRdb copy, this immuneACCESS table keeps in-frame sequences only and misses some clones. Where compared with another copy, unresolved V genes explain less than half of these, and the others have no known cause. That table supplies the V and J calls and clone size; D and trimming were determined from the DNA. Recorded for this sample are about 190,000 clones; roughly 7.1% of them occurred a single time. Around 0.9% of the sample rests with the top ten.

A single peripheral blood draw of around 100 mL on average was collected from each donor into heparinised tubes. A BD FACSAria II and a panel including CD45RO, CCR7, CD25, CD127, CD95 and CD27 were used to sort naive, central memory, regulatory and stem cell-like memory CD4+ T cells. A purity above 95% was achieved for all sorted populations. Right away, PBMCs were isolated by Lymphoprep density gradient centrifugation and were stained directly, with no culture step. So that batch effects would be minimized, each experiment stained and sorted samples in pairs, pairing one healthy donor with one patient. The data originate from a study of beta chain features in type 1 diabetes (dated by TCRdb to 2016 to 2018). The study in broad terms: Mean age, gender distribution, total cell number and subset yield were not different between patients and healthy donors. A total of approximately 100,000,000 sorted cells were examined across all samples, and the number of cells per subset was strongly correlated with RNA yield. In the study, TCRB repertoires of sorted circulating CD4+ T cell subsets from recently diagnosed type 1 diabetes patients were compared with those of matched healthy donors. Whereas all 30 or so donors provided naive and central memory subsets, regulatory and stem cell-like memory subsets were isolated from just 8 patients and roughly eight healthy donors. Study-wide findings and limitations: Sequencing cDNA rather than genomic DNA could over-represent highly expressing activated cells, although activation and CD3 levels did not differ between groups. Type 1 diabetes patients showed a moderate but significant shortening of TCRB CDR3 length in all four CD4+ subsets. At VDJ recombination sites, type 1 diabetes patients had fewer insertions and more deleted nucleotides, which implies abnormalities in thymic rearrangement. HLA sub-analyses involved small numbers of individuals, so any influence of HLA type on TCRB rearrangement remained unresolved. Naive, central memory and regulatory TCRB repertoires appeared to be more similar among patients than among healthy donors. Shorter templates might be favored by PCR, yet because patient and control samples were amplified and corrected together, any such skew would affect both groups equally.

Measured from the cysteine to the phenylalanine, the CDR3 is 16 residues long. Only the CDR3 part of the read is kept: 48 bases, read in frame from the first base. Here V drops 2 bases and J drops 1 base, and the junction holds 4 bases not matched to any gene. From a lookup of the germline V gene, CDR1 and CDR2 are SGDLS and YYNGEE. Sequencing was done on a sample of central memory CD4+ T cells from blood. The receptor comes from a woman between 40 and 50 years old with type 1 diabetes. The V gene is TRBV9 and the J gene is TRBJ2-2; TRBD1 fits 8 bases in the junction. The CDR3 protein sequence reads: CASSVTGTGNTGELFF. The bases are TGTGCCAGCAGCGTGACAGGGACAGGGAACACCGGGGAGCTGTTTTTT.